A single T cell receptor (beta chain) is shown here with its context. The data stem from a study of type 1 and type 2 diabetes patients. CDR1 WNHNN and CDR2 SYGVQD come from the germline V gene (reference sequence). This CDR3 has 13 residues. Trimming pared 2 bases from V and 1 base from J, leaving 4 bases between. Amplification started from genomic DNA. The TCR beta CDR3 region was amplified using 30 forward and 13 reverse primers. TCRdb re-derived calls from the multiplex PCR reads in MiXCR, one entry per CDR3 protein. Found here are about 250,000 distinct CDR3 sequences, over 45% of them singletons; the top ten hold around 15%.

Sequencing was performed on peripheral blood mononuclear cells (PBMCs). The TCR was taken from a man between 18 and 35 years old with type 2 diabetes. The V call is TRBV10-1, the J call TRBJ2-3, with D unclear. CDR3: CASSESRTDTQYF. In DNA, the CDR3 is TGCGCCAGCAGTGAGAGCCGCACAGATACGCAGTATTTT.